Detailed here is one T cell receptor beta chain. It lacks a known antigen. Base qualities are missing; no much larger clone stands one base away. The sample belongs to a study of CD8 T cells in Susac syndrome (dated by TCRdb to about 2019). Concerning the study at large: Among the Susac syndrome patients who were sequenced, clinically active disease was present in six and clinical remission was observed in about eight. Whether CD8+ T cell activation and differentiation in Susac syndrome was antigen driven was tested using repertoire sequencing. At blood withdrawal, Susac syndrome patients were either therapy-naive, taking corticosteroids (in some cases with IVIg as well), or taking IVIg alone. What the work shows at the level of the full study, not this receptor alone: The number of individuals in the TCR sequencing and HLA analysis was acknowledged as relatively small. In patients with Susac syndrome, the CD4+ T cell repertoire showed no detectable clonal expansion.

RNA was extracted using the RNeasy kit, and roughly 0.5 to 1 microgram was reverse transcribed with random hexamers. The immunoSEQ multiplex PCR assay, covering 54 Vbeta and 13 Jbeta segments, was used to amplify TCR beta CDR3 regions. PCR amplification bias was corrected by using a synthetic template baseline for primer optimization and computational correction. From the authors' description of their analysis: Reads were assigned to V, D and J genes according to IMGT and analyzed in immunoSEQ Analyzer, with only productive sequences retained. Clonality was calculated as one minus the Shannon entropy normalized by log2 of the number of productive unique sequences. For each patient and control, public and private clones were evaluated among the 100 most prevalent clones. Clones were defined as Susac-specific if absent from the healthy and MS cohorts, from roughly 1,100 published viral clones and from other ImmuneACCESS disease sequences. TCRdb ran its own pipeline on the public reads, namely fastp trimming at Q25 and MiXCR clone calling, and kept in-frame beta chains. Each record represents a unique CDR3 protein, reported with the most common genes and DNA among its rows. The V and J calls were not made by the authors but by TCRdb's processing. The sample table records some 200,000 distinct CDR3 sequences; around 95% of these occur just once. Jointly, the top ten make up around 0.1% of the sample.

The germline V gene yields MNHEY for CDR1 and SVGAGI for CDR2. The CDR3 runs 18 amino acids, cysteine and phenylalanine included. Of all the DNA, just the CDR3 is kept, 54 bases in frame from base 1. Germline trimming amounts to 2 bases on V and 6 bases on J, with 11 as the count of junction bases outside the gene matches. Peripheral blood CD8+ and CD4+ T cells from healthy donors, Susac syndrome patients and multiple sclerosis patients were profiled by high-throughput TCR beta sequencing. Recently defined diagnostic criteria for definite or probable disease were met by the Susac syndrome patients. Bulk CD8+ and CD4+ T cells were purified by magnetic negative isolation, whereas CD8+ TEMRA cells were enriched by FACS. Blood was collected in EDTA tubes and processed within 24 hours, with PBMCs isolated through density gradient centrifugation. PBMCs intended for TCR sequencing were cryopreserved in liquid nitrogen and were subsequently thawed in a 37 degrees C water bath. The sorted or isolated CD4+, CD8+ and CD8+ TEMRA cells had a purity of 90% or higher.

Sequenced sample: CD4+ T cells from PBMCs. The rearrangement combines TRBV6-5 with TRBJ2-2; TRBD2 fits 11 bases in the junction. This receptor was identified in a human donor with Susac syndrome. The encoded CDR3 is CASSYRLYSGGASGELFF. The DNA reads as follows: TGTGCCAGCAGTTACAGGCTCTATAGCGGGGGGGCATCCGGGGAGCTGTTTTTT.